These T cell receptor beta chains were read from a single sample in a study of cytomegalovirus exposure and HLA in healthy donors. The protocol was immunoSEQ multiplex PCR, while the TCRdb copy is restricted to in-frame clones and leaves out a portion. In the table there are approximately 160,000 clones, 68% of which are singletons. The sample consisted of PBMCs. All receptors come from a man between 50 and 59 years old in good health and CMV-seronegative. CDR3s include the opening cysteine and the closing phenylalanine or tryptophan.

TRBV5-1	TRBJ2-2	CASSARTGDTGELFF
TRBV5-1	TRBJ2-2	CASSPTSRGLNTGELFF
TRBV6-5	TRBJ1-2	CASSKGQSGYTF
TRBV5-8	TRBJ1-1	CASSLAGGRLTEAFF
TRBV2	TRBJ2-2	CASSEVSGGTGELFF
TRBV7-2	TRBJ2-3	CASSLWAGGTDTQYF
TRBV28	TRBJ1-2	CASTPRGGPNYGYTF
TRBV12-5	TRBJ1-6	CASALSQGNSPLHF
TRBV6-4	TRBJ1-5	CASSDVGGLQPQHF
TRBV27	TRBJ2-4	CASRPLGAGLAKNIQYF
TRBV6-6	TRBJ1-1	CASSYLSGGTEAFF
TRBV11-2	TRBJ2-7	CASGTTSGGIYEQYF
TRBV5-6	TRBJ2-3	CASSLSLRSSTDTQYF
TRBV7-2	TRBJ2-7	CASSVQAGGQYEQYF
TRBV28	TRBJ1-4	CASSFHSGLYNEKLFF
TRBV5-4	TRBJ2-6	CASSSTGGSGANVLTF
TRBV4-1	TRBJ1-1	CASRTGRNTEAFF
TRBV5-1	TRBJ2-7	CASSLVEGAYEQYF
TRBV6-5	TRBJ2-1	CASSSPVADSYNEQFF
TRBV6-6	TRBJ2-1	CAISSGGDYNEQFF
TRBV5-1	TRBJ2-1	CASSRGSANSYNEQFF
TRBV5-1	TRBJ1-2	CASSLVPPDRNYGYTF
TRBV5-1	TRBJ1-2	CASSLESVNYGYTF
TRBV6-5	TRBJ1-6	CASSYGRGNSPLHF
TRBV28	TRBJ1-1	CASSLRPGQRNTEAFF
TRBV12-5	TRBJ2-2	CASGSGQTNTGELFF
TRBV19	TRBJ2-1	CASSTRTSGRSSYNEQFF
TRBV6-1	TRBJ2-7	CASRRQGPSSYEQYF
TRBV28	TRBJ1-2	CASSESGTPKSNYGYTF